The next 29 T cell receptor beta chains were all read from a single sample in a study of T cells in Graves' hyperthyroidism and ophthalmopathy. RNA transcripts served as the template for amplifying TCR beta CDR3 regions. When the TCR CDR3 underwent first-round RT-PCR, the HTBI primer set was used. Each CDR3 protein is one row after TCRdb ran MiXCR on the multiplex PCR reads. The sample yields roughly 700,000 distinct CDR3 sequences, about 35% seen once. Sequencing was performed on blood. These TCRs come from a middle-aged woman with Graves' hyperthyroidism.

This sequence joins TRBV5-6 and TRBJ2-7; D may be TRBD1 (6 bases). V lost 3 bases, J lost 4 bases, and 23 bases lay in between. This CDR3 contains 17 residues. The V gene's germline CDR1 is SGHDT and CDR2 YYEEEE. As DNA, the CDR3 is TGTGCCAGCAGCTCCGGACCGGGACAAGCAGATTCATACGAGCAGTACTTC. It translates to CASSSGPGQADSYEQYF.

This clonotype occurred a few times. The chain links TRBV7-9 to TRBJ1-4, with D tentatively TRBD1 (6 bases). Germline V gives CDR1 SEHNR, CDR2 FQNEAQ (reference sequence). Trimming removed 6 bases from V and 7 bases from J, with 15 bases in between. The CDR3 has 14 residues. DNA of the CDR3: TGTGCCAGCAGTTTTGTGGGGGCGCGTGAAAAACTGTTTTTT. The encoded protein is CASSFVGAREKLFF.

CDR3 coding DNA: TGTGCCAGCAGCGCCGGGAGGACAGGGTCTTCCGGCGAGCAGTACTTC. Translation gives CASSAGRTGSSGEQYF. The chain couples TRBV11-2 to TRBJ2-7, with D possibly being TRBD1 (8 bases). Trimming cost V 5 bases and J 6 bases, with 23 bases left between them. The CDR3 is 16 residues long. Germline assignment: CDR1 SGHAT and CDR2 FQNNGV.

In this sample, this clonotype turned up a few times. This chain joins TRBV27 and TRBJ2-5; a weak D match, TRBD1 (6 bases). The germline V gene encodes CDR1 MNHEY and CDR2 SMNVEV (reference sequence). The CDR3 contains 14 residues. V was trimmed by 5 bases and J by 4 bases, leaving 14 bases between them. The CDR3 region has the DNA TGTGCCAGCAGTCAAACCCCCAGGGGAGAGACCCAGTACTTC. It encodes CASSQTPRGETQYF.

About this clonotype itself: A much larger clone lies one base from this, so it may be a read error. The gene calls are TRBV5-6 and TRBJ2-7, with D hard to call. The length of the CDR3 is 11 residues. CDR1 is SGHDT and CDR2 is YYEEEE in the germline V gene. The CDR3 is CASSVGRVQHF. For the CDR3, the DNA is TGTGCCAGCAGCGTCGGACGGGTGCAGCACTTC.

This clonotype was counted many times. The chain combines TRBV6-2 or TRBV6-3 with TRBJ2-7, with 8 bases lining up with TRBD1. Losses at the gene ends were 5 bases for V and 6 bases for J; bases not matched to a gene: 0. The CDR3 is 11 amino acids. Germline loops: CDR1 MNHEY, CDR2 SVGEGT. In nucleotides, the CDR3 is TGTGCCAGCAGTGACAGGGGCGAGCAGTACTTC. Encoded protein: CASSDRGEQYF.

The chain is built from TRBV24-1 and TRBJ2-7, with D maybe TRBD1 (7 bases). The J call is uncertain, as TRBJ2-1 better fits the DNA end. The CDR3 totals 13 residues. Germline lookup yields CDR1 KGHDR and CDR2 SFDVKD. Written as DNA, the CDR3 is TGTGCCACCGGCGGGACAGATAACAATGAGCAGTTCTTC. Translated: CATGGTDNNEQFF.

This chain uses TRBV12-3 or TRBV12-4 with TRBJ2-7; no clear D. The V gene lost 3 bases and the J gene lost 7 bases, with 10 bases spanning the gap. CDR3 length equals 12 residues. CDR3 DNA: TGTGCCAGCAGTTTTGTTTCGTCAGAGCAGTACTTC. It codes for CASSFVSSEQYF.

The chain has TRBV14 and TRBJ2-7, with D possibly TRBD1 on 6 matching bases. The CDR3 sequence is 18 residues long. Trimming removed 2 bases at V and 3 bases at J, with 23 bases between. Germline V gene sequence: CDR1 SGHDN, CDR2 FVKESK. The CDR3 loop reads CASSQLPTRGKALYEQYF. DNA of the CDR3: TGTGCCAGCAGCCAACTCCCGACCAGGGGAAAGGCGCTCTACGAGCAGTACTTC.

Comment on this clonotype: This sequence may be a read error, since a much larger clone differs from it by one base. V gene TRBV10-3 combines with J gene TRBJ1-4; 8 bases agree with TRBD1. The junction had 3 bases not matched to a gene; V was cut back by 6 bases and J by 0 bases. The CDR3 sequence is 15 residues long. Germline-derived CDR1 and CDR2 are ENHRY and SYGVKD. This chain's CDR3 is CAISDRGATNEKLFF. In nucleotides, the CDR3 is TGTGCCATCAGCGACAGGGGCGCAACTAATGAAAAACTGTTTTTT.

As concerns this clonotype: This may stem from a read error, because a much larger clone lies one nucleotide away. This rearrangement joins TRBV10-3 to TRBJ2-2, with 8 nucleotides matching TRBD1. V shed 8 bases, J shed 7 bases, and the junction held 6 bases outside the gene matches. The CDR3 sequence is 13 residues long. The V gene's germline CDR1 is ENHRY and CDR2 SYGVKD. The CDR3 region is CAIGTDRDGELFF. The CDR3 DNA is TGTGCCATCGGGACGGACAGGGACGGGGAGCTGTTTTTT.

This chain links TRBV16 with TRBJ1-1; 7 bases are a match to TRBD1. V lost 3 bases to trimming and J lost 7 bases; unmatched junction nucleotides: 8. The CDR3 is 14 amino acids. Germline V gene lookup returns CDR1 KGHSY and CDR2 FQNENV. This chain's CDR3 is CASSQPYRGNEAFF. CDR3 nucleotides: TGTGCCAGCAGCCAGCCGTACAGGGGTAATGAAGCTTTCTTT. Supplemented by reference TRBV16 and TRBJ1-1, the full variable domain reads GEEVAQTPKHLVRGEGQKAKLYCAPIKGHSYVFWYQQVLKNEFKFLISFQNENVFDETGMPKERFSAKCLPNSPCSLEIQATKLEDSAVYFCASSQPYRGNEAFFGQGTRLTVV.

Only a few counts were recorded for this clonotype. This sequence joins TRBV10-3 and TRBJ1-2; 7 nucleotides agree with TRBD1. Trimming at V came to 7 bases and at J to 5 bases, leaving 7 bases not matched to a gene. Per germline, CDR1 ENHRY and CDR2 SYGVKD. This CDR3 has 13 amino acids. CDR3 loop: CAITRDSVYGYTF. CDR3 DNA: TGTGCCATCACCCGGGACAGTGTTTATGGCTACACCTTC.

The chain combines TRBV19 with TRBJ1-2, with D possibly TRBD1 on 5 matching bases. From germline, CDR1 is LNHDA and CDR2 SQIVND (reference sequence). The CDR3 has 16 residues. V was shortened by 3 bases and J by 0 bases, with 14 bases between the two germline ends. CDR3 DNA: TGTGCCAGTAGTATGTCCGGGACGCAAGCTAACTATGGCTACACCTTC. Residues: CASSMSGTQANYGYTF.

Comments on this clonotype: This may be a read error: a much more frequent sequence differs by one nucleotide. CDR3 nucleotide sequence: TGTGCCATCAGGGATGACAGCGCGCCAGGCTACGAGCAGTACTTC. It translates to CAIRDDSAPGYEQYF. V and J are TRBV10-3 and TRBJ2-7; a possible D gene is TRBD1 (5 bases). The V end lost 6 bases, the J end lost 3 bases, and 18 bases lay between the germline ends. The CDR3 has 15 residues. From germline, CDR1 is ENHRY and CDR2 SYGVKD.

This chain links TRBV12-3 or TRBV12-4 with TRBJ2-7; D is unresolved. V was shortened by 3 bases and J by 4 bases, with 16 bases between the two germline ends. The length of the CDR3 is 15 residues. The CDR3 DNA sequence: TGTGCCAGCAGTTTTTTGATAGGGTCGGAATACGAGCAGTACTTC. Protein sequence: CASSFLIGSEYEQYF.

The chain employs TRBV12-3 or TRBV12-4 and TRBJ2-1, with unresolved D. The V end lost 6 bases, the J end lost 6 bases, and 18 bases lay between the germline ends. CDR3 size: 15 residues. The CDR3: CASSRGVTATNEQFF. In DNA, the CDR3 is TGTGCCAGCAGCCGTGGGGTCACAGCCACCAATGAGCAGTTCTTC.

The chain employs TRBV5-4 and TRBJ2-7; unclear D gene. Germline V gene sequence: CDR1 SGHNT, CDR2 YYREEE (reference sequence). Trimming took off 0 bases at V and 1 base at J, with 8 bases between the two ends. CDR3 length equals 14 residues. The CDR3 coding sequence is TGTGCCAGCAGCTTGGACAGCGCTTCCTACGAGCAGTACTTC. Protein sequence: CASSLDSASYEQYF.

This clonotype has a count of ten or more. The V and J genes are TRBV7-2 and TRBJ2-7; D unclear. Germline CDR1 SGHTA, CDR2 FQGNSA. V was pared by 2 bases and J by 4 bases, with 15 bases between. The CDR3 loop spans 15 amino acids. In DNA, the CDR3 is TGTGCCAGCAGCTTATTGGCCCGGTCCCAATACGAGCAGTACTTC. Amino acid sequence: CASSLLARSQYEQYF.

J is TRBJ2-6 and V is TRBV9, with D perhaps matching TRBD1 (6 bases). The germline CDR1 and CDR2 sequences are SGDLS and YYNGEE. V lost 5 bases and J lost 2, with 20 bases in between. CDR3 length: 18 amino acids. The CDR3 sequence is CASSYRLAEGAGANVLTF. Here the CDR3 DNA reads TGTGCCAGCAGTTACCGACTCGCAGAGGGGGCTGGGGCCAACGTCCTGACTTTC.

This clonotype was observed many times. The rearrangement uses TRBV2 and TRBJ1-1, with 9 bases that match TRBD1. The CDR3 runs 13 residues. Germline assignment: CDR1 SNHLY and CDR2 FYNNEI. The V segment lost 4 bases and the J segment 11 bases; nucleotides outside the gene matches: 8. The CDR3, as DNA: TGTGCCAGCAGTGGATGGGACAGGGCGTATGCTTTCTTT. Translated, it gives CASSGWDRAYAFF.

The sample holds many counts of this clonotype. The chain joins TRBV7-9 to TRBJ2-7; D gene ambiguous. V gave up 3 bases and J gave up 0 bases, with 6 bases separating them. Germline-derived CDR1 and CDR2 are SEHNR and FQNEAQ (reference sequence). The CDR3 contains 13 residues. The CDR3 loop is CASSFTASYEQYF. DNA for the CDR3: TGTGCCAGCAGCTTCACAGCCTCCTACGAGCAGTACTTC.

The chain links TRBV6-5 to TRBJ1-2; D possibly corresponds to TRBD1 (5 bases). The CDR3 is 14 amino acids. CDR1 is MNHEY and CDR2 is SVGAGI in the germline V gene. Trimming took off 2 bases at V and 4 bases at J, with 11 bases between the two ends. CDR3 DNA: TGTGCCAGCAGTTACCAGGGTGGATTCTATGGCTACACCTTC. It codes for CASSYQGGFYGYTF.

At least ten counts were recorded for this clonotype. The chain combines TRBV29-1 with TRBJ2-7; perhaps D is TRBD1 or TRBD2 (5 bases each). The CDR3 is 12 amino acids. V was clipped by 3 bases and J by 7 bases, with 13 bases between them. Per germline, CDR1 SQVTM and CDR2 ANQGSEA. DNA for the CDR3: TGCAGCGTTGACGACGGGGCAGAAGAGCAGTACTTC. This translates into CSVDDGAEEQYF.

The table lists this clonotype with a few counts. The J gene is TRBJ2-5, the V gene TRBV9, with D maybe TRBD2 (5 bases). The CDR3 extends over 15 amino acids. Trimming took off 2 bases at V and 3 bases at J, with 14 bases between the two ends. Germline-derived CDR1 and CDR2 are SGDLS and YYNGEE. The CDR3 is CASSVSSGSKETQYF. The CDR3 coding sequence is TGTGCCAGCAGCGTCTCGTCGGGATCTAAAGAGACCCAGTACTTC.

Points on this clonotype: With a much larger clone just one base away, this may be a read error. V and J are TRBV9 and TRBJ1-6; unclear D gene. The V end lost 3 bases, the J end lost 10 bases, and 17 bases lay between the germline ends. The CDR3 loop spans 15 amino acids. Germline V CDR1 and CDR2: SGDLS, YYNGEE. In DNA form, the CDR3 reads TGTGCCAGCAGCGCTTTAGTGGATTCCAGGTCACCCCTCCACTTT. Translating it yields CASSALVDSRSPLHF.

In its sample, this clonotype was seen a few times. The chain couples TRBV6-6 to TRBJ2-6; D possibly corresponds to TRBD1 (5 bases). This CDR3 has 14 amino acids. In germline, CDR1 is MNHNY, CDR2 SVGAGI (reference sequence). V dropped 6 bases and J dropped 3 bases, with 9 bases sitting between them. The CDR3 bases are TGTGCCAGCAGCGATAGGGGTGGGGCCAACGTCCTGACTTTC. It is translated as CASSDRGGANVLTF.

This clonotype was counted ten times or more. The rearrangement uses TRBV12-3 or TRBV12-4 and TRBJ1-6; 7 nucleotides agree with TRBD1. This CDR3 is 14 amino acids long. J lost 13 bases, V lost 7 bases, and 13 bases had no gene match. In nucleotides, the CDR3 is TGTGCCAGCACCATAGACAGGGAGTCATACCCCCTCCACTTT. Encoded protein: CASTIDRESYPLHF.

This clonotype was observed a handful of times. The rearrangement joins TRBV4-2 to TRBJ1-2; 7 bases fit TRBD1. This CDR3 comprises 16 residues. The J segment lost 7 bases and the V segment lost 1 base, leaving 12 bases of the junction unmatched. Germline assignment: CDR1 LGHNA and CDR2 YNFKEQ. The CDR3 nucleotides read TGTGCCAGCAGCCAAGGGTCGGGACAGACCTTTCCTGGCTACACCTTC. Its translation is CASSQGSGQTFPGYTF.